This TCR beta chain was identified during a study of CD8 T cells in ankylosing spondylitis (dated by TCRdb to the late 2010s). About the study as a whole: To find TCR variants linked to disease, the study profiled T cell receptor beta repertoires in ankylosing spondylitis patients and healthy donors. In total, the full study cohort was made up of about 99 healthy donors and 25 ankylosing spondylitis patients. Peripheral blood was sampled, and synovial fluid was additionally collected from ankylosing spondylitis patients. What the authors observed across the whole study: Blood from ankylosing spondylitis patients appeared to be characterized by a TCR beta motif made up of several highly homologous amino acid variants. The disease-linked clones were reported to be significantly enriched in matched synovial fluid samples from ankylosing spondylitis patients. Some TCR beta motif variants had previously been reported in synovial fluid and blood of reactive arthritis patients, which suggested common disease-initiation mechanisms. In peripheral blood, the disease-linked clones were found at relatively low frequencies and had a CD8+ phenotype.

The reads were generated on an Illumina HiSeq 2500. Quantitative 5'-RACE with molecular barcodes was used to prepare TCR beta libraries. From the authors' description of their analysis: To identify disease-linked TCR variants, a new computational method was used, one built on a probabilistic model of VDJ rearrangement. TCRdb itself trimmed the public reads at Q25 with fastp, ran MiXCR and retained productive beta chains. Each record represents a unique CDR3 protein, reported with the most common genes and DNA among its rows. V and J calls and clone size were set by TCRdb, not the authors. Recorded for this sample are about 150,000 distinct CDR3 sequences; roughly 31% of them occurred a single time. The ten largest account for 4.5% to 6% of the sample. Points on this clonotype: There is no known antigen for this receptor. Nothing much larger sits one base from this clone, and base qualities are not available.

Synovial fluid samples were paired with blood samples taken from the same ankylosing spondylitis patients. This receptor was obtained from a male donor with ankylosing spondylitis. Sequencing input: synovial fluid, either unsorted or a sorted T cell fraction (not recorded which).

The CDR3 region: CASSLSTFPSGRVGTQYF. At the DNA level, the sequence is TGTGCCAGCAGCCTAAGTACCTTTCCGAGCGGTCGGGTGGGGACCCAGTACTTC. Recombination linked TRBV28 to TRBJ2-5, with TRBD2 as a weak D call on 5 bases. Trimming takes 6 bases from V and 7 bases from J, and the germline ends sit 30 bases apart. The CDR3 goes from the cysteine to the phenylalanine over 18 residues. Only CDR3 DNA remains: 54 bases, in frame from the first base. Reading the germline V gene gives CDR1 MDHEN and CDR2 SYDVKM.